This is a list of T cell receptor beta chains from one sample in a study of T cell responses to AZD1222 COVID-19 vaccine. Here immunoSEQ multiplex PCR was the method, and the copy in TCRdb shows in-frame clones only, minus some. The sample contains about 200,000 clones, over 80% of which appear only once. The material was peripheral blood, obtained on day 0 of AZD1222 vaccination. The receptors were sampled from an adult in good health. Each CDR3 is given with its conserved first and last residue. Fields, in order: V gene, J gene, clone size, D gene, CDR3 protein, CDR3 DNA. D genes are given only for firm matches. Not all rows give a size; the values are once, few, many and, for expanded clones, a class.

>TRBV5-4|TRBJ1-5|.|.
CASSLYRGGPQHF
TGTGCCAGCAGCTTGTATCGCGGGGGTCCCCAGCATTTT
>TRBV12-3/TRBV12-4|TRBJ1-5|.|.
CASSFAVEPQHF
TGTGCCAGCAGTTTCGCGGTTGAGCCCCAGCATTTT
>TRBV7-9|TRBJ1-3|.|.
CASSFRGLSGNTIYF
TGTGCCAGCAGCTTTAGGGGTCTCTCTGGAAACACCATATATTTT
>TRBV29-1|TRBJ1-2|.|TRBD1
CSAGQGMAYGYTF
TGCAGCGCCGGACAGGGTATGGCCTATGGCTACACCTTC
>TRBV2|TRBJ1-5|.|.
CATRENSIDQPQHF
TGTGCCACGAGGGAGAACAGTATCGATCAGCCCCAGCATTTT
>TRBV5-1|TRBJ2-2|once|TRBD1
CASTGTGVTNTGELFF
TGCGCCAGCACGGGAACAGGGGTGACGAACACCGGGGAGCTGTTTTTT
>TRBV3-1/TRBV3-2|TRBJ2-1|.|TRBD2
CASSQGGLAYNEQFF
TGTGCCAGCAGCCAAGGGGGACTAGCTTACAATGAGCAGTTCTTC
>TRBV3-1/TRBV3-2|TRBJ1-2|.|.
CASSQEWTRQANGYTF
TGTGCCAGCAGCCAAGAGTGGACCCGACAGGCCAATGGCTACACCTTC
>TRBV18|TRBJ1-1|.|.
CASSPRGKPEAFF
TGTGCCAGCTCACCACGGGGGAAACCTGAAGCTTTCTTT
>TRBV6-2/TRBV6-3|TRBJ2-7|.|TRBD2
CASSYEVAGLYEQYF
TGTGCCAGCAGTTACGAGGTAGCGGGGCTCTACGAGCAGTACTTC